The rows below give T cell receptor beta chains drawn from one sample of a study of beta chain features in type 1 diabetes. Here immunoSEQ multiplex PCR was the method, and the copy in TCRdb shows in-frame clones only, minus some. The top ten hold roughly 2.2% of the sample, which has 40,000 or so clones, 66% seen once. Sequencing input: Tregs from blood. These receptors were obtained from a woman between 18 and 29 years old with type 1 diabetes. The CDR3 runs from the conserved cysteine through the conserved F or W. D genes are given only for firm matches. Clone size appears in some rows only: once, few, many, or a class for an expanded clone.

TRBV7-6,TRBJ1-2,TRBD1,.,CASSPPGQGKSGYTF,TGTGCCAGCAGCCCGCCGGGACAGGGGAAATCTGGCTACACCTTC
TRBV19,TRBJ2-3,.,.,CASSIARGSDTQYF,TGTGCCAGTAGTATCGCAAGGGGATCAGATACGCAGTATTTT
TRBV11-2,TRBJ1-1,TRBD1,.,CASSSDRVKAFF,TGTGCCAGCAGCTCCGACAGGGTGAAAGCTTTCTTT
TRBV7-2,TRBJ2-1,.,.,CASSLDGLFRNEQFF,TGTGCCAGCAGCTTAGATGGACTTTTTCGGAATGAGCAGTTCTTC
TRBV28,TRBJ1-5,.,few,CASSLEGFQPQHF,TGTGCCAGCAGTTTAGAGGGTTTCCAGCCCCAGCATTTT
TRBV28,TRBJ2-1,.,.,CASTEELVKYGEQFF,TGTGCCAGCACCGAAGAACTAGTAAAATATGGTGAGCAGTTCTTC
TRBV7-2,TRBJ2-7,TRBD2,.,CASSTGTSAYEQYF,TGTGCCAGTAGTACCGGGACTAGCGCCTACGAGCAGTACTTC
TRBV7-9,TRBJ2-7,.,few,CASSRGTYEQYF,TGTGCCAGCAGCCGCGGGACCTACGAGCAGTACTTC
TRBV5-6,TRBJ1-4,.,.,CASSLIRDDNEKLFF,TGTGCCAGCAGCTTGATCCGGGATGACAATGAAAAACTGTTTTTT
TRBV7-2,TRBJ1-5,TRBD1,.,CASSSQGGNQPQHF,TGTGCCAGCAGCTCCCAGGGGGGCAATCAGCCCCAGCATTTT
TRBV11-2,TRBJ2-6,.,.,CASSLVSRSGANVLTF,TGTGCCAGCAGCTTAGTCTCACGGTCCGGGGCCAACGTCCTGACTTTC
TRBV5-1,TRBJ2-7,TRBD2,.,CASSRLGGFSYEQYF,TGCGCCAGCAGCCGTCTCGGGGGGTTCTCCTACGAGCAGTACTTC
TRBV5-1,TRBJ2-7,.,.,CASRYGQFSYEQYF,TGCGCCAGCAGATACGGACAGTTCTCGTACGAGCAGTACTTC
TRBV7-2,TRBJ2-7,.,.,CASSPLPSYEQYF,TGTGCCAGCAGCCCACTACCGAGCTACGAGCAGTACTTC
TRBV18,TRBJ1-1,.,.,CASSPMAGATEAFF,TGTGCCAGCTCACCAATGGCAGGGGCCACTGAAGCTTTCTTT
TRBV30,TRBJ2-7,TRBD1,.,CAWKWGQQYEQYF,TGTGCCTGGAAGTGGGGACAGCAATACGAGCAGTACTTC
TRBV6-5,TRBJ1-2,.,.,CASSYSSDFGYGYTF,TGTGCCAGCAGTTACTCGAGCGATTTCGGCTATGGCTACACCTTC
TRBV27,TRBJ2-1,TRBD2,.,CASKRGGGEQFF,TGTGCCAGCAAGCGGGGCGGGGGTGAGCAGTTCTTC
TRBV19,TRBJ2-1,.,.,CASSVSNYYSQFF,TGTGCCAGTAGTGTGTCCAACTACTATTCGCAGTTCTTC
TRBV29-1,TRBJ2-3,TRBD2,.,CSVRGSLDTQYF,TGCAGCGTCCGCGGGAGTTTGGATACGCAGTATTTT
TRBV18,TRBJ2-5,.,.,CASSPPSPWYQETQYF,TGTGCCAGCTCACCACCCAGTCCTTGGTACCAAGAGACCCAGTACTTC
TRBV7-9,TRBJ2-7,.,few,CASSLSLLGHEQYF,TGTGCCAGCAGCTTATCACTTCTAGGCCACGAGCAGTACTTC
TRBV28,TRBJ2-7,TRBD2,once,CASSPSVGLAHEQYF,TGTGCCAGCAGTCCTTCGGTGGGACTAGCCCACGAGCAGTACTTC
TRBV15,TRBJ2-5,TRBD2,once,CATSPAGASVEQETQYF,TGTGCCACCAGCCCAGCGGGAGCCTCCGTCGAGCAAGAGACCCAGTACTTC
TRBV7-2,TRBJ1-3,.,.,CASSFSALGNTIYF,TGTGCCAGCAGCTTCTCCGCGCTTGGAAACACCATATATTTT
TRBV7-2,TRBJ1-4,.,.,CASSLPTAGVGEKLFF,TGTGCCAGCAGCCTACCAACCGCAGGGGTGGGGGAAAAACTGTTTTTT
TRBV5-1,TRBJ2-5,TRBD2,.,CASSGGTSVQETQYF,TGCGCCAGCAGCGGCGGGACTAGCGTACAAGAGACCCAGTACTTC
TRBV7-3,TRBJ2-5,.,.,CASSLGLDQETQYF,TGTGCCAGCAGCCTAGGACTCGATCAAGAGACCCAGTACTTC
TRBV5-1,TRBJ2-1,TRBD2,.,CASSLDGGSNEQFF,TGCGCCAGCAGCTTGGACGGGGGGTCCAATGAGCAGTTCTTC
TRBV18,TRBJ2-1,.,.,CASSPTDNEQFF,TGTGCCAGCTCACCTACAGACAATGAGCAGTTCTTC
TRBV4-1,TRBJ2-5,TRBD2,.,CASSQDPPPGLAVETQYF,TGCGCCAGCAGCCAAGATCCGCCCCCGGGACTAGCCGTTGAGACCCAGTACTTC
TRBV14,TRBJ2-7,.,once,CASSQVDYLAGEQYF,TGTGCCAGCAGCCAAGTCGACTACCTGGCGGGCGAGCAGTACTTC
TRBV7-2,TRBJ1-1,TRBD1,.,CASSRLGQGGTEAFF,TGTGCCAGCAGCAGATTGGGACAGGGGGGCACTGAAGCTTTCTTT
TRBV14,TRBJ2-6,.,.,CASSPGFSGANVLTF,TGTGCCAGCAGCCCCGGTTTCTCTGGGGCCAACGTCCTGACTTTC
TRBV5-1,TRBJ2-1,TRBD1,few,CASSPWGDRQYNEQFF,TGCGCCAGCAGCCCATGGGGGGACAGGCAATACAATGAGCAGTTCTTC
TRBV7-9,TRBJ2-1,TRBD2,few,CASTTLGTSGPGIF,TGTGCCAGCACAACCCTGGGGACTAGCGGTCCAGGGATCTTC
TRBV6-5,TRBJ2-2,.,few,CASSYSWLAVTGELFF,TGTGCCAGCAGTTACTCTTGGCTCGCCGTCACCGGGGAGCTGTTTTTT
TRBV5-1,TRBJ1-2,.,.,CASSFDRMGGYTF,TGCGCCAGCAGCTTTGACAGAATGGGTGGCTACACCTTC
TRBV6-5,TRBJ2-7,TRBD2,.,CASSPTSGTYEQYF,TGTGCCAGCAGTCCGACTAGCGGGACCTACGAGCAGTACTTC
TRBV4-2,TRBJ1-1,.,few,CASSLLGRAMNTEAFF,TGTGCCAGCAGCCTCCTAGGCAGAGCTATGAACACTGAAGCTTTCTTT
TRBV7-8,TRBJ2-2,.,.,CASSPTSSLMGSAGELFF,TGTGCCAGCAGCCCGACTAGTTCGCTTATGGGGTCGGCCGGGGAGCTGTTTTTT
TRBV25-1,TRBJ2-5,TRBD1,.,CASSAIGRGRSETQYF,TGTGCCAGCAGTGCAATCGGCAGGGGGCGATCAGAGACCCAGTACTTC
TRBV30,TRBJ1-2,TRBD1,.,CAWSVRDRALYGYTF,TGTGCCTGGAGTGTTCGTGACAGGGCCCTCTATGGCTACACCTTC
TRBV7-9,TRBJ1-5,.,few,CASSLATGNNQPQHF,TGTGCCAGCAGCTTAGCGACGGGGAACAATCAGCCCCAGCATTTT
TRBV19,TRBJ1-5,TRBD1,.,CASSGGTGGNIGQPQHF,TGTGCCAGTAGTGGAGGGACAGGCGGCAATATCGGTCAGCCCCAGCATTTT
TRBV10-3,TRBJ1-5,.,.,CAIMGGEGQPQHF,TGTGCCATCATGGGGGGGGAAGGTCAGCCCCAGCATTTT
TRBV19,TRBJ1-6,TRBD1,.,CASNPTGDHSPLHF,TGTGCCAGTAACCCGACAGGGGACCATTCACCCCTCCACTTT